Reported below is one T cell receptor (beta chain). The CDR3 consists of 13 residues. Looked up from germline, CDR1 is SGHKS and CDR2 is YYEKEE (reference sequence). Trimming took off 4 bases at V and 1 base at J, with 8 bases between the two ends. The sample is drawn from a study of blood T cell repertoires in COVID-19. Study-level information: The United States, Italy and Spain provided the acute and convalescent COVID-19 samples. From T cells, B-cell-depleted T cells, or PBMCs came the material, which was cDNA or gDNA.

Study processing details: Estimated nucleated cell counts came from reference gene primer amplification. Generated by immunoSEQ multiplex PCR, the TCRdb table keeps only in-frame clones and is missing some. Clone size and V and J calls were adopted from that table, with D and trimming inferred from the DNA. The table lists 150,000 to 190,000 clones, 84% of them singletons. Sequencing was done on a sample of peripheral blood. The sequence was obtained from a woman between 45 and 60 years old with acute or convalescent COVID-19. This chain uses TRBV5-5 with TRBJ1-1; TRBD1 is a possible D gene (5 bases). CDR3 nucleotide sequence: TGTGCCAGCAGCCGGGGGACGAACACTGAAGCTTTCTTT. Translating gives CASSRGTNTEAFF.